These 22 T cell receptor beta chains originate from one sample sequenced in a study of cytomegalovirus exposure and HLA in healthy donors. The PCR ran on 60 Vbeta and 13 Jbeta primers. Here immunoSEQ multiplex PCR was the method, and the copy in TCRdb shows in-frame clones only, minus some. The profile covers 120,000 or so clones, with over 65% appearing a single time and approximately 6% taken by the ten largest. Sequencing was performed on PBMCs. The source of these receptors is a woman in her thirties or forties in good health and CMV-seronegative.

V and J are TRBV6-5 and TRBJ1-2, with TRBD1 as a possible D gene (5 bases). Trimming left V 5 bases short and J 7 bases short, with 17 bases between. CDR3 length: 14 residues. CDR1 and CDR2 (germline): MNHEY, SVGAGI. The CDR3 region is CASSLLGQGSGYTF. CDR3 DNA sequence: TGTGCCAGCAGTCTTTTAGGACAAGGTTCTGGCTACACCTTC.

V gene TRBV19 combines with J gene TRBJ2-1; 9 positions match TRBD1. V gave up 6 bases and J gave up 6 bases; unmatched junction bases: 12. CDR1 is LNHDA and CDR2 is SQIVND in the germline V gene (reference sequence). This CDR3 contains 16 residues. The CDR3 nucleotides read TGTGCCAGTAGCTTGCCCGACAGGGGGAGATTCAATGAGCAGTTCTTC. This gives the protein CASSLPDRGRFNEQFF.

This clone was counted between two and nine times. The chain has TRBV9 and TRBJ2-3, with D possibly being TRBD1 (6 bases). The CDR3 consists of 14 residues. The V gene's germline CDR1 is SGDLS and CDR2 YYNGEE. V was pared by 0 bases and J by 5 bases, with 10 bases between. The CDR3 protein is CASSVVGRGDTQYF. The CDR3 nucleotides read TGTGCCAGCAGCGTAGTTGGCAGGGGAGATACGCAGTATTTT.

This sequence joins TRBV28 and TRBJ2-1; perhaps TRBD1 as D (6 bases). This CDR3 is built from 15 residues. Trimming removed 7 bases at V and 2 bases at J, with 15 bases between. CDR1 and CDR2 from the germline V gene are MDHEN and SYDVKM. CDR3 nucleotides: TGTGCCAGCACTCAGGGGTTTGGCGCCTACAATGAGCAGTTCTTC. This encodes CASTQGFGAYNEQFF. Looking up the rest from reference TRBV28 and TRBJ2-1 gives the full variable domain: DVKVTQSSRYLVKRTGEKVFLECVQDMDHENMFWYRQDPGLGLRLIYFSYDVKMKEKGDIPEGYSVSREKKERFSLILESASTNQTSMYLCASTQGFGAYNEQFFGPGTRLTVL.

The rearrangement joins TRBV12-5 to TRBJ2-1; possible D gene TRBD2, 7 bases. The CDR3 runs 15 residues. V was pared by 2 bases and J by 5 bases, with 13 bases between. The germline V gene has CDR1 LGHNT and CDR2 FRNRAP. The CDR3 bases are TGTGCTAGTGGTTTGTTCGGGGGGCACGACAATGAGCAGTTCTTC. Amino acid sequence: CASGLFGGHDNEQFF. Supplemented by reference TRBV12-5 and TRBJ2-1, the full variable domain reads DARVTQTPRHKVTEMGQEVTMRCQPILGHNTVFWYRQTMMQGLELLAYFRNRAPLDDSGMPKDRFSAEMPDATLATLKIQPSEPRDSAVYFCASGLFGGHDNEQFFGPGTRLTVL.

The chain carries TRBV4-2 and TRBJ2-5; no firm D call. Germline V CDR1 and CDR2: LGHNA, YNFKEQ. This CDR3 is 16 amino acids long. V was cut by 1 base and J by 5 bases, with 17 bases left in between. CDR3 in DNA: TGTGCCAGCAGCCAAGTTAAAAACTCGAAGTGGGAGACCCAGTACTTC. As protein: CASSQVKNSKWETQYF.

The J gene is TRBJ2-7, the V gene TRBV11-2, with 8 bases lining up with TRBD2. V trimming: 4 bases; J trimming: 6 bases; junction bases outside the gene matches: 5. This CDR3 has 13 residues. Germline V lookup: CDR1 SGHAT, CDR2 FQNNGV. DNA for the CDR3: TGTGCCAGCAGCTCCCAGCGGGAGACCGAGCAGTACTTC. This sequence encodes CASSSQRETEQYF.

This chain connects TRBV7-2 to TRBJ2-5; TRBD1 aligns across 9 bases. The germline gives CDR1 SGHTA, CDR2 FQGNSA. The CDR3 is 14 residues long. The trim removed 5 bases at V and 11 bases at J, leaving 12 bases unmatched. The CDR3 loop reads CASSGRQGVNEQYF. CDR3 nucleotides: TGTGCCAGCAGCGGACGACAGGGGGTGAATGAGCAGTACTTC.

The genes are TRBV10-1 and TRBJ2-3; 12 bases map to TRBD2. The CDR3 contains 14 residues. The V segment lost 6 bases and the J segment 5 bases; nucleotides outside the gene matches: 3. Germline assignment: CDR1 WNHNN and CDR2 SYGVQD (reference sequence). The CDR3 here is CASRPGLAGDTQYF. Here the CDR3 DNA reads TGCGCCAGCAGGCCGGGACTAGCGGGAGATACGCAGTATTTT.

The V and J genes are TRBV29-1 and TRBJ1-2; 9 bases are shared with TRBD1. CDR3 length equals 14 residues. CDR1 is SQVTM and CDR2 is ANQGSEA in the germline V gene. Losses at the gene ends were 5 bases for V and 3 bases for J; bases not matched to a gene: 7. CDR3 in DNA: TGCAGCGTTACCGACAGGGGGAGGGACTATGGCTACACCTTC. It encodes CSVTDRGRDYGYTF.

CDR3 in amino acids: CASSDPDREQYF. The CDR3 region has the DNA TGCGCCAGCAGTGACCCTGACAGGGAGCAGTACTTC. The rearrangement joins TRBV10-2 to TRBJ2-7; D is perhaps TRBD1 (6 bases). This CDR3 region has 12 residues. Trimming cost V 3 bases and J 7 bases, with 10 bases left between them. Germline V gene sequence: CDR1 WSHSY, CDR2 SAAADI.

In DNA form, the CDR3 reads TGTGCCAGCAGTTTTCGGAGGGCTGCTAATGAAAAACTGTTTTTT. Translated: CASSFRRAANEKLFF. This chain uses TRBV28 with TRBJ1-4, with D unclear. Germline CDR1 reads MDHEN; CDR2 reads SYDVKM. V was shortened by 3 bases and J by 3 bases, with 11 bases between the two germline ends. This CDR3 spans 15 amino acids.

The chain employs TRBV6-1 and TRBJ2-5; TRBD1 agrees at 8 bases. This CDR3 contains 16 residues. The junction had 9 bases not matched to a gene; V was cut back by 1 base and J by 5 bases. The germline CDR1 and CDR2 sequences are MNHNS and SASEGT. For the CDR3, the DNA is TGTGCCAGCAGTGAAGGGACAGGGCGGGTTAGGGAGACCCAGTACTTC. Protein: CASSEGTGRVRETQYF.

The chain is built from TRBV19 and TRBJ1-4, with a possible D match to TRBD1 (5 bases). The V gene's germline CDR1 is LNHDA and CDR2 SQIVND (reference sequence). The ends were cut back, 5 bases at V and 3 bases at J, with 13 bases in the middle. This CDR3 is built from 15 residues. The CDR3 loop is CASSPWEQANEKLFF. In nucleotides, the CDR3 is TGTGCCAGTAGTCCCTGGGAACAGGCTAATGAAAAACTGTTTTTT.

J is TRBJ2-3 and V is TRBV28; perhaps TRBD1 as D (6 bases). CDR1 is MDHEN, CDR2 SYDVKM, per germline. The CDR3 has 13 amino acids. With 8 bases removed from V and 6 bases from J, the gap between germline ends came to 15 bases. CDR3 bases: TGTGCCAGCCGTCCACAGGGAGCGGATACGCAGTATTTT. It encodes CASRPQGADTQYF.

The chain joins TRBV6-6 to TRBJ2-1, with D possibly TRBD2 on 6 matching bases. Germline-derived CDR1 and CDR2 are MNHNY and SVGAGI (reference sequence). Trimming pared 2 bases from V and 7 bases from J, leaving 18 bases between. CDR3 length equals 16 residues. The CDR3 here is CASSYTIAAYRNEQFF. The CDR3 DNA reads as TGTGCCAGCAGTTACACGATAGCGGCCTATAGGAATGAGCAGTTCTTC.

The V and J genes are TRBV19 and TRBJ2-6; D gene uncertain. The CDR3 sequence is 14 residues long. CDR1 is LNHDA and CDR2 is SQIVND in the germline V gene (reference sequence). V lost 3 bases, J lost 2 bases, and 5 bases lay in between. The DNA of the CDR3 is TGTGCCAGTAGTATTTCAGCTGGGGCCAACGTCCTGACTTTC. This sequence encodes CASSISAGANVLTF.

This sequence joins TRBV27 and TRBJ2-3; perhaps TRBD1 as D (5 bases). Trimming took 0 bases from V and 0 from J, leaving 10 bases between them. CDR1 and CDR2 (germline): MNHEY, SMNVEV (reference sequence). The CDR3 spans 16 residues. In DNA form, the CDR3 reads TGTGCCAGCAGTTTATCGTGGACAACCAGCACAGATACGCAGTATTTT. Encoded protein: CASSLSWTTSTDTQYF.

The chain carries TRBV5-4 and TRBJ2-3; D is perhaps TRBD2 (5 bases). The V gene lost 3 bases and the J gene lost 4 bases, with 12 bases spanning the gap. Germline lookup yields CDR1 SGHNT and CDR2 YYREEE (reference sequence). CDR3 length equals 14 residues. Here the CDR3 DNA reads TGTGCCAGCAGCTCCCCGGGGAGCTCAGATACGCAGTATTTT. Protein: CASSSPGSSDTQYF.

This clone came up once. The chain links TRBV28 to TRBJ2-7; 7 bases are shared with TRBD2. The length of the CDR3 is 12 residues. Germline V lookup: CDR1 MDHEN, CDR2 SYDVKM. The V gene end was trimmed by 4 bases and the J gene end by 9 bases; junction bases not matched to a gene: 6. The CDR3 coding sequence is TGTGCCAGCAGTTCCCCAGGACTAGGGCAGTACTTC. This encodes CASSSPGLGQYF.

The chain joins TRBV5-1 to TRBJ2-1; D perhaps matches TRBD2 (6 bases). This CDR3 contains 14 residues. Trimming cost V 4 bases and J 8 bases, with 16 bases left between them. Germline values: CDR1 SGHRS, CDR2 YFSETQ. CDR3 bases: TGCGCCAGCAGCCCAATGACTAGTTCGGATGAGCAGTTCTTC. Encoded protein: CASSPMTSSDEQFF.

The J gene is TRBJ2-2, the V gene TRBV28; perhaps TRBD1 as D (6 bases). CDR3 length: 15 residues. The germline CDR1 and CDR2 sequences are MDHEN and SYDVKM. V was clipped by 2 bases and J by 5 bases, with 12 bases between them. CDR3 residues: CASSLGTLETGELFF. CDR3 in DNA: TGTGCCAGCAGTTTAGGGACACTGGAGACCGGGGAGCTGTTTTTT.